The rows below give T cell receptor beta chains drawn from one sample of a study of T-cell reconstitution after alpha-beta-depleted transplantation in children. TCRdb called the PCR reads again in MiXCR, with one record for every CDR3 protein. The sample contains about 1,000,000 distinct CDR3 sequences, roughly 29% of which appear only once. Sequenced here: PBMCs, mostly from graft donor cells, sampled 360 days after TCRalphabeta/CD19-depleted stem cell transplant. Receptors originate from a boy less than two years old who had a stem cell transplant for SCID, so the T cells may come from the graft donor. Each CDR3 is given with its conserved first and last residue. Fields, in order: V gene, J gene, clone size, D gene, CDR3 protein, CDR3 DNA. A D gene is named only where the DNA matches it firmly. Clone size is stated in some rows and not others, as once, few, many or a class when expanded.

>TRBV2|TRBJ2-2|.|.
CASMRFGTANTGELFF
TGTGCCAGCATGAGGTTTGGGACGGCGAACACCGGGGAGCTGTTTTTT
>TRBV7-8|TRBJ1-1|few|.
CASSLDPRRRNTEAFF
TGTGCCAGCAGCTTAGATCCCAGGAGAAGGAACACTGAAGCTTTCTTT
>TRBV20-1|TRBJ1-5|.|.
CSAEQGWRGSNQPQHF
TGCAGTGCTGAACAGGGCTGGCGAGGAAGCAATCAGCCCCAGCATTTT
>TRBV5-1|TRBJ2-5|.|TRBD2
CASSSGDLAGVGETQYF
TGCGCCAGCAGCTCCGGAGACTTAGCGGGGGTAGGAGAGACCCAGTACTTC
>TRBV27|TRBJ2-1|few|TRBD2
CASSFAGGSKNYNEQFF
TGTGCCAGCAGTTTCGCGGGGGGGTCAAAGAATTACAATGAGCAGTTCTTC
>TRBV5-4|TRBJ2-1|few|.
CASSAEVNEQFF
TGTGCCAGCAGCGCCGAGGTCAATGAGCAGTTCTTC
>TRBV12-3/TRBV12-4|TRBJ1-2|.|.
CASGRTDYGYTF
TGTGCCAGCGGCCGGACAGACTATGGCTACACCTTC
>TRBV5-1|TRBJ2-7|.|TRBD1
CASSLIGTGYEQYF
TGCGCCAGCAGCTTGATCGGGACAGGCTACGAGCAGTACTTC
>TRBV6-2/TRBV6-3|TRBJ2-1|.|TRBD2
CASSQYPPSGGPNNEQFF
TGTGCCAGCAGCCAATATCCCCCTAGCGGGGGGCCCAACAATGAGCAGTTCTTC
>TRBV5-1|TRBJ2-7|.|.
CASSLAWNEQYF
TGCGCCAGCAGCTTGGCCTGGAACGAGCAGTACTTC
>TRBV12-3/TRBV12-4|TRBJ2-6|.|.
CASSPDRPGANVLTF
TGTGCCAGCAGTCCCGACAGACCTGGGGCCAACGTCCTGACTTTC
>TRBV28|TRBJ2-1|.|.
CASRVGVEQFF
TGTGCCAGCAGGGTAGGGGTTGAGCAGTTCTTC
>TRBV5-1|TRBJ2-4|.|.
CASSPGPEGIKNIQYF
TGCGCCAGCAGCCCGGGACCCGAAGGGATTAAAAACATTCAGTACTTC
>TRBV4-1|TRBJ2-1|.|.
CASRTGLQYNEQFF
TGCGCCAGCAGAACGGGACTCCAATACAATGAGCAGTTCTTC
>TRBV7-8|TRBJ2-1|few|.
CASSSHRYNEQFF
TGTGCCAGCAGCTCCCACCGCTACAATGAGCAGTTCTTC
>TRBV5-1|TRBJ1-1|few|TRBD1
CASSVRDRAVTEAFF
TGCGCCAGCAGCGTCCGGGACAGGGCAGTCACTGAAGCTTTCTTT
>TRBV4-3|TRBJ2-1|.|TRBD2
CASSQRAPFQRAGGYNEQFF
TGCGCCAGCAGCCAAAGGGCCCCTTTTCAAAGAGCGGGGGGATACAATGAGCAGTTCTTC
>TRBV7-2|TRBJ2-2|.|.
CASSDQWGTGELFF
TGTGCCAGCAGCGACCAGTGGGGCACCGGGGAGCTGTTTTTT
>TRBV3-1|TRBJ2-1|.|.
CASSPRVLGYNEQFF
TGTGCCAGCAGCCCCCGGGTCCTAGGGTACAATGAGCAGTTCTTC
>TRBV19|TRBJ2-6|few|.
CGPGTNVLTF
TGTGGACCGGGGACCAACGTCCTGACTTTC
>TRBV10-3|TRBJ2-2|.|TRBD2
CAISLTSLTGELFF
TGTGCCATCAGCCTGACTAGCCTGACCGGGGAGCTGTTTTTT
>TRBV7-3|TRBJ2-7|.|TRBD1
CASSLTPRTGPSSYEQYF
TGTGCCAGCAGCTTAACTCCCCGGACAGGACCTAGCTCCTACGAGCAGTACTTC
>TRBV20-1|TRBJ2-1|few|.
CSARGLSYNEQFF
TGCAGTGCTAGAGGACTCTCCTACAATGAGCAGTTCTTC
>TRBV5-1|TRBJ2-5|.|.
CASSHGEAQETQYF
TGCGCCAGCAGCCACGGGGAGGCTCAAGAGACCCAGTACTTC
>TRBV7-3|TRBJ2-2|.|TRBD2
CASSPRPGTSGRTGELFF
TGTGCCAGCAGCCCGCGCCCCGGGACTAGCGGAAGGACCGGGGAGCTGTTTTTT
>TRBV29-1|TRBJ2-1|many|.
CSVDEGTLYNEQFF
TGCAGCGTAGATGAAGGGACACTATACAATGAGCAGTTCTTC
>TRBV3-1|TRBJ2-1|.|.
CASSHFSGSNEQFF
TGTGCCAGCAGCCATTTCTCGGGGAGCAATGAGCAGTTCTTC
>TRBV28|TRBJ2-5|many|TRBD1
CASSFWTGVGETQYF
TGTGCCAGCAGTTTCTGGACAGGGGTGGGGGAGACCCAGTACTTC
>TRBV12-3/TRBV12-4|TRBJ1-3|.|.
CASSLRQYSGNTIYF
TGTGCCAGCAGTTTAAGACAATACTCTGGAAACACCATATATTTT
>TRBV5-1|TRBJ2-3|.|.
CASSLRTVTDTQYF
TGCGCCAGCAGCCTCCGGACAGTCACAGATACGCAGTATTTT
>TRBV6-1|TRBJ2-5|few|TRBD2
CASSPGTSSGWGETQYF
TGTGCCAGCAGCCCCGGGACTAGCTCCGGGTGGGGAGAGACCCAGTACTTC
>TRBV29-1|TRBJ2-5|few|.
CSIEGPETQYF
TGCAGCATCGAGGGGCCGGAGACCCAGTACTTC
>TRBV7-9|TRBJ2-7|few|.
CASSGGSYGQYF
TGTGCCAGCAGCGGGGGGTCCTACGGGCAGTACTTC
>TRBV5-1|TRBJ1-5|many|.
CASSLAGNSNQPQHF
TGCGCCAGCAGCTTGGCCGGAAATAGCAATCAGCCCCAGCATTTT
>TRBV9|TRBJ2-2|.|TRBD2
CASSEGLPPVGELFF
TGTGCCAGCAGCGAGGGACTACCTCCCGTAGGGGAGCTGTTTTTT
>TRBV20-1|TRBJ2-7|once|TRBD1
CSARNRGRFYEQYF
TGCAGTGCTAGAAACAGGGGGCGATTCTACGAGCAGTACTTC
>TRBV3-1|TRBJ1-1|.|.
CASTQTENTEAFF
TGTGCCAGCACCCAGACAGAGAACACTGAAGCTTTCTTT
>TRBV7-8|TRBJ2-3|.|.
CASSKGVVTDTQYF
TGTGCCAGCAGCAAGGGCGTGGTAACAGATACGCAGTATTTT
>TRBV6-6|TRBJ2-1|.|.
CASKEGLGHEQFF
TGTGCCAGCAAAGAGGGGTTGGGGCATGAGCAGTTCTTC
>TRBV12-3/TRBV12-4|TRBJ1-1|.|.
CAAGAGPNTEAFF
TGTGCTGCCGGGGCGGGACCGAACACTGAAGCTTTCTTT
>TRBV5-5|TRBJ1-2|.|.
CASSSGRSDGYTF
TGTGCCAGCAGTTCAGGACGTAGTGATGGCTACACCTTC